This T cell receptor beta chain was recorded in a study of blood T cell repertoires in COVID-19. Study-level background: COVID-19 samples from acute and convalescent phases originated in the United States, Italy and Spain.

The V gene's germline CDR1 is KGHSH and CDR2 LQKENI. CDR3 length equals 15 residues. The junction had 7 bases not matched to a gene; V was cut back by 4 bases and J by 8 bases. Source study methods: Estimation of nucleated cell counts was performed using reference gene primer amplification. TCRdb's copy holds only in-frame clones and misses some; the assay was immunoSEQ multiplex PCR. V and J calls and clone size are given by that table; D and trimming were obtained from the DNA. The sample consists of 100,000 or so clones, approximately 91% of them appearing once. Source material: peripheral blood. V gene TRBV18 combines with J gene TRBJ1-4; TRBD1 matches 10 bases. The receptor was derived from a man in his forties or fifties with active COVID-19. The CDR3 DNA reads as TGTGCCAGCTCACGAGACAGGGGGCCGGACGAAAAACTGTTTTTT. This codes for CASSRDRGPDEKLFF.